The T cell receptor (beta chain) under discussion was sequenced for a study of monozygotic twins with inflammatory bowel disease (dated by TCRdb to between 2018 and 2020). Concerning the study at large: A total of some 28 monozygotic twin pairs were included in the full study, comprising nine German pairs (four IBD-concordant, five IBD-discordant) and 19 IBD-discordant Danish pairs. Each individual had, on average, about 151 000 unique TCRalpha sequences and 181 000 unique TCRbeta sequences available for analysis. Within discordant pairs, disease-associated traits were sought mainly by comparing IBD patients with their genetically identical healthy co-twins.

From each donor, a roughly 2.7 ml peripheral blood sample was collected into PAXgene tubes and kept at -80 degrees C. Without T cell sorting, total RNA was isolated from whole blood using the PAXgene blood miRNA kit on an automated QIAcube. Deep TCRalpha and TCRbeta repertoire profiling with unique molecular barcoding was performed on peripheral blood of monozygotic twin pairs concordant or discordant for inflammatory bowel disease. For every twin pair, smoking habits were documented, and each individual was categorised as a current, former or never smoker. Points on this clonotype: The antigen this receptor binds is unknown.

Library preparation employed 5' RACE. Preparation of each TCR library used 3,500 to 4,500 ng of total RNA. For each sample, cDNA was synthesized in eight separate reactions using SMARTScribe reverse transcriptase. During cDNA synthesis, template switching was used to introduce unique molecular identifiers that contained a 6-nucleotide sample barcode. Amplification of TCRalpha and TCRbeta cDNA involved two nested PCRs of 16 and 9 cycles, and each PCR was followed by bead purification. Before amplification, cDNA was treated with uracil DNA-glycosylase and purified using the QIAquick PCR purification kit. In the second PCR, Illumina TruSeq-compatible adapters and sample-specific barcodes were added. Library quality and concentration were checked on TapeStation and Qubit, and libraries were pooled at 5 ng each. Pooled libraries were sequenced on an Illumina HiSeq2500 single-index Rapid Run with 2 x 100 bp reads and custom sequencing primers. Concerning the study's data processing: MiGEC version 1.2.6 was used for UMI-based consensus assembly to correct PCR and sequencing errors. MiXCR version 2.1.1 handled V(D)J alignment, clonotype assembly and CDR3 extraction. To normalise gene usage, clonotype sharing and MAIT/NKT TCR abundance, the top 1000, 10 000 and 20 000 clonotypes in each sample were analysed. Diversity was computed as the inverse Simpson index with the vegan R package after downsampling to 27 000 UMIs. Paired Mann-Whitney U tests on discordant twin pairs were used, with Benjamini-Hochberg multiple-testing correction. TCRdb reprocessed the reads; each CDR3 protein sequence makes one entry, and DNA is unavailable. These V and J calls derive from TCRdb rather than the authors' analysis. The record for this sample contains just over 300,000 distinct CDR3 sequences. Over 5.5% of the sample is taken by the ten largest.

The CDR3 spans 13 residues, from the cysteine through the phenylalanine. Nucleotide data are not available. Findings and caveats that apply to the study as a whole: Differing immunosuppressive treatments among patients may have added background noise and inter-individual variability to the repertoires. Different T cell subtypes could not be distinguished in the analysis. The results gave no support for a single strong signal or clonotype linked to IBD. IBD patients had lower TCRbeta repertoire diversity, measured by the inverse Simpson index, than their healthy co-twins. No difference in repertoire similarity was observed between concordant and discordant twins, possibly owing to limited statistical power. Compared with healthy twins, IBD patients had fewer clonotypes in common with other individuals, a difference most pronounced in patients showing signs of disease activity.

The TCR comes from a human donor with ulcerative colitis or Crohn's disease, or a healthy co-twin of an affected twin (not recorded which). The chain is made from TRBV23-1 and TRBJ2-7. TRBV23-1 is an ORF; its function is uncertain. Sequencing was done on a sample of blood. CDR3 sequence: CASRVDIFYEQYF.